The 32 T cell receptor beta chains reported below all come from one sample, sequenced in a study of shared clonotypes between healthy human individuals. Sequencing was performed with immunoSEQ multiplex PCR; in TCRdb, only in-frame clones are kept and a portion is missing. The table has about 480,000 clones, 75% to 85% seen once; the top ten hold around 13%. Sequences were obtained from PBMCs. Source of these receptors: a woman between 40 and 55 years old in good health. Some clones in this sample may be carry-over from other donors' samples.

This rearrangement joins TRBV7-9 to TRBJ2-5; no reliable D call. Germline V gene sequence: CDR1 SEHNR, CDR2 FQNEAQ (reference sequence). The CDR3 consists of 11 residues. Trimming left V 5 bases short and J 11 bases short, with 12 bases between. CDR3 nucleotides: TGTGCCAGCAGCCCGCTGATCGAACAGTACTTC. Translated: CASSPLIEQYF.

The gene calls are TRBV28 and TRBJ2-2, with TRBD1 matching over 9 bases. J lost 5 bases, V lost 5 bases, and 6 bases had no gene match. Germline V lookup: CDR1 MDHEN, CDR2 SYDVKM. The length of the CDR3 is 15 residues. CDR3 nucleotide sequence: TGTGCCAGCAGTATAACAGGGGGCTTAACCGGGGAGCTGTTTTTT. It yields the protein CASSITGGLTGELFF.

The chain is built from TRBV28 and TRBJ2-5, with 7 bases identical to TRBD1. CDR1 MDHEN and CDR2 SYDVKM come from the germline V gene. The V gene end was trimmed by 6 bases and the J gene end by 5 bases; junction bases not matched to a gene: 12. The length of the CDR3 is 15 residues. The CDR3 protein is CASRGPGGSLETQYF. Here the CDR3 DNA reads TGTGCCAGCAGGGGTCCAGGGGGTAGTTTGGAGACCCAGTACTTC.

V gene TRBV18 combines with J gene TRBJ2-3; TRBD2 matches 8 bases. CDR3 length: 16 amino acids. Germline CDR1 KGHSH, CDR2 LQKENI. V lost 1 base and J lost 2; bases outside the gene matches: 5. CDR3 nucleotides: TGTGCCAGCTCACCACTCACTAGCGGATACACAGATACGCAGTATTTT. Encoded protein: CASSPLTSGYTDTQYF.

V usage is TRBV5-4 and J usage is TRBJ2-3, with D uncertain. Trimming shortened V by 0 bases and J by 2 bases, and 7 bases separated the two germline ends. The V gene's germline CDR1 is SGHNT and CDR2 YYREEE (reference sequence). The CDR3 runs 14 residues. CDR3 DNA: TGTGCCAGCAGCTTGGCGAGGAACACAGATACGCAGTATTTT. Protein: CASSLARNTDTQYF.

Details on this clone: The identical CDR3 is also encoded by other nucleotide sequences in the sample. The chain uses TRBV5-1 and TRBJ2-3; D is uncertain. Germline lookup yields CDR1 SGHRS and CDR2 YFSETQ. Trimming pared 3 bases from V and 0 bases from J, leaving 8 bases between. The CDR3 runs to 14 residues. CDR3 sequence reads: CASSSGTSTDTQYF. The CDR3 region has the DNA TGCGCCAGCAGCTCCGGAACGAGCACAGATACGCAGTATTTT.

This clone was observed a few times. The chain combines TRBV19 with TRBJ1-2; D is undetermined. Per germline, CDR1 LNHDA and CDR2 SQIVND (reference sequence). Deletions cut 7 bases from V and 0 bases from J, with 6 bases between. CDR3 length: 12 residues. This chain's CDR3 is CASKESNYGYTF. The CDR3 nucleotides are TGTGCCAGTAAAGAGTCTAACTATGGCTACACCTTC.

The chain uses TRBV16 and TRBJ2-6, with unresolved D. Trimming removed 1 base at V and 0 bases at J, with 4 bases between. Per germline, CDR1 KGHSY and CDR2 FQNENV. The CDR3 sequence is 15 residues long. As DNA, the CDR3 is TGTGCCAGCAGCCAATATGGCTCTGGGGCCAACGTCCTGACTTTC. The encoded protein is CASSQYGSGANVLTF.

Details on this clone: Other nucleotide sequences from this sample produce the same CDR3. The rearrangement joins TRBV5-1 to TRBJ2-3; 9 bases agree with TRBD1. This CDR3 region has 15 residues. Trimming cost V 2 bases and J 0 bases; bases outside gene matches: 1. The germline V gene has CDR1 SGHRS and CDR2 YFSETQ. CDR3 region: CASSLGQGSTDTQYF. The CDR3 DNA sequence: TGCGCCAGCAGCTTAGGACAGGGGAGCACAGATACGCAGTATTTT.

This clone was counted between two and nine times. This sequence joins TRBV4-2 and TRBJ2-1; D is ambiguous. CDR1 and CDR2 (germline): LGHNA, YNFKEQ. The CDR3 is made up of 12 amino acids. V lost 4 bases and J 15 bases, leaving 16 bases between the germline ends. In DNA form, the CDR3 reads TGTGCCAGCAGCCTTTCCGGCAATACACGGTTCTTC. Translating it yields CASSLSGNTRFF.

This rearrangement joins TRBV2 to TRBJ1-2; D gene uncertain. The CDR3 extends over 13 amino acids. Trimming took off 3 bases at V and 4 bases at J, with 9 bases between the two ends. Germline V gene lookup returns CDR1 SNHLY and CDR2 FYNNEI. Written as DNA, the CDR3 is TGTGCCAGCAGTGATGTGGGCATCTATGGCTACACCTTC. Amino acids: CASSDVGIYGYTF.

The V and J genes are TRBV14 and TRBJ2-1, with a possible D match to TRBD2 (5 bases). Germline values: CDR1 SGHDN, CDR2 FVKESK. Trimming took off 4 bases at V and 6 bases at J, with 10 bases between the two ends. The CDR3 spans 13 residues. CDR3 DNA: TGTGCCAGCAGCCCATGGACTCTCAATGAGCAGTTCTTC. Translated, it gives CASSPWTLNEQFF.

The sample holds a few counts of this clone. This sequence joins TRBV5-6 and TRBJ2-3; perhaps TRBD2 as D (5 bases). Trimming shortened V by 4 bases and J by 0 bases, and 12 bases separated the two germline ends. Germline V gives CDR1 SGHDT, CDR2 YYEEEE. CDR3 length: 15 amino acids. CDR3 residues: CASSPPQRSTDTQYF. As DNA, the CDR3 is TGTGCCAGCAGCCCTCCCCAGCGGAGCACAGATACGCAGTATTTT.

V is TRBV25-1 and J is TRBJ1-4; D remains ambiguous. Trimming cost V 3 bases and J 4 bases, with 6 bases left between them. This CDR3 comprises 13 residues. Germline lookup yields CDR1 MGHDK and CDR2 SYGVNS. In DNA form, the CDR3 reads TGTGCCAGCAGTGATGGGTTTAATGAAAAACTGTTTTTT. It is translated as CASSDGFNEKLFF.

This clone was picked up a small number of times. This chain joins TRBV19 and TRBJ2-7, with 7 bases aligning to TRBD1. Germline CDR1 reads LNHDA; CDR2 reads SQIVND (reference sequence). With V trimmed by 5 bases and J by 7 bases, 11 bases remained unmatched. The CDR3 totals 14 residues. In DNA, the CDR3 is TGTGCCAGTAGTGAGGGGGCGTACGCGTGGGAGCAGTACTTC. Protein sequence: CASSEGAYAWEQYF.

This clone was seen many times. Other DNA sequences in the sample encode the same CDR3. The gene calls are TRBV30 and TRBJ1-2, with 9 positions matching TRBD1. Per the germline V gene, CDR1 is GTSNPN and CDR2 is SVGIG (reference sequence). The CDR3 is made up of 15 amino acids. V was pared by 3 bases and J by 4 bases, with 9 bases of the junction left unmatched. For the CDR3, the DNA is TGTGCCTGGAGCGGCTTGGGACAGGGTTCCTATGGCTACACCTTC. This encodes CAWSGLGQGSYGYTF.

The chain employs TRBV6-5 and TRBJ2-2; D is uncertain. The germline V and J ends were trimmed by 0 bases and 4 bases, with 6 bases remaining between them. Per germline, CDR1 MNHEY and CDR2 SVGAGI. The CDR3 runs to 14 residues. Written as DNA, the CDR3 is TGTGCCAGCAGTTACTCGGTCCGCACCGGGGAGCTGTTTTTT. Protein sequence: CASSYSVRTGELFF.

The CDR3 loop is CASSGGSYNEQFF. The CDR3 DNA is TGTGCCAGCAGTGGGGGGTCCTACAATGAGCAGTTCTTC. V gene TRBV2 combines with J gene TRBJ2-1; D is tentatively TRBD1 or TRBD2 (5 bases each). CDR3 size: 13 residues. Trimming shortened V by 4 bases and J by 1 base, and 5 bases separated the two germline ends. CDR1 is SNHLY, CDR2 FYNNEI, per germline.

This clone was counted between two and nine times. The chain uses TRBV10-3 and TRBJ2-7, with TRBD2 matching 8 bases. Germline assignment: CDR1 ENHRY and CDR2 SYGVKD. After removal of 0 bases from V and 2 bases from J, the junction contained 0 bases not matched to a gene. CDR3 length: 14 amino acids. The CDR3 reads CAISESGLAYEQYF. The CDR3 coding sequence is TGTGCCATCAGTGAGTCGGGACTAGCCTACGAGCAGTACTTC.

The rearrangement uses TRBV6-1 and TRBJ2-7; 12 positions agree with TRBD2. Germline assignment: CDR1 MNHNS and CDR2 SASEGT. The CDR3 totals 17 residues. J lost 6 bases, V lost 2 bases, and 11 bases had no gene match. The CDR3 sequence is CASSEPTSGRSPLEQYF. DNA for the CDR3: TGTGCCAGCAGTGAACCCACTAGCGGGAGGTCTCCCCTCGAGCAGTACTTC.

V is TRBV12-2 and J is TRBJ1-2; the table's TRBD1 call for D was not verified on the DNA. TRBV12-2 is designated a pseudogene. There are 18 residues in the CDR3. As DNA, the CDR3 is TGTGCAAGTCGCTTGCTAGGACAGGGGATTCTGCCCAACTATGGCTACACCTTC. This codes for CASRLLGQGILPNYGYTF.

With regard to this clone: This may be a read error: a much more frequent sequence differs by one nucleotide. The chain is built from TRBV28 and TRBJ1-1; 7 bases fit TRBD1. The CDR3 loop spans 14 amino acids. CDR1 MDHEN and CDR2 SYDVKM come from the germline V gene. CDR3 loop: CASKPGQPYTETFF. The CDR3 nucleotides are TGTGCCAGCAAACCGGGACAGCCTTACACTGAAACTTTCTTT.

The chain carries TRBV14 and TRBJ2-3; unclear D gene. V was pared by 1 base and J by 1 base, with 6 bases between. The CDR3 has 14 residues. Germline V CDR1 and CDR2: SGHDN, FVKESK. CDR3 region: CASSQASGTDTQYF. The CDR3 nucleotides read TGTGCCAGCAGCCAAGCGAGTGGCACAGATACGCAGTATTTT.

The chain employs TRBV27 and TRBJ2-5; D remains unclear. Per germline, CDR1 MNHEY and CDR2 SMNVEV (reference sequence). This CDR3 contains 14 residues. The V gene lost 5 bases and the J gene lost 4 bases, with 14 bases spanning the gap. This CDR3 is CASSDRWAGETQYF. The CDR3 DNA is TGTGCCAGCAGTGACCGTTGGGCAGGAGAGACCCAGTACTTC.

At least ten counts were recorded for this clone. The sample has other DNA sequences that encode this CDR3 too. The chain uses TRBV7-9 and TRBJ1-2, with 7 bases that match TRBD1. Unmatched junction bases numbered 15, after V lost 4 bases and J lost 7 bases. The CDR3 sequence is 16 residues long. The germline CDR1 and CDR2 sequences are SEHNR and FQNEAQ (reference sequence). The CDR3 nucleotides read TGTGCCAGCAGCTCCCCCCTACCTGACAGGGCCTCTGGCTACACCTTC. This codes for CASSSPLPDRASGYTF. Based on the CDR3 plus reference TRBV7-9 and TRBJ1-2, the full variable domain is DTGVSQNPRHKITKRGQNVTFRCDPISEHNRLYWYRQTLGQGPEFLTYFQNEAQLEKSRLLSDRFSAERPKGSFSTLEIQRTEQGDSAMYLCASSSPLPDRASGYTFGSGTRLTVV.

The CDR3, as DNA: TGTGCCAGCAGTTTAAGGTCAGGGGGAAACACCGGGGAGCTGTTTTTT. It is translated as CASSLRSGGNTGELFF. V usage is TRBV27 and J usage is TRBJ2-2; 7 positions agree with TRBD1. With 2 bases clipped from V and 2 bases from J, the junction kept 5 bases outside the gene matches. The CDR3 has 16 amino acids. From germline, CDR1 is MNHEY and CDR2 SMNVEV (reference sequence).

The J gene is TRBJ1-4, the V gene TRBV28, with 7 bases aligning to TRBD1. CDR1 MDHEN and CDR2 SYDVKM come from the germline V gene. The CDR3 is 16 amino acids. Unmatched junction bases numbered 10, after V lost 5 bases and J lost 4 bases. The CDR3 DNA reads as TGTGCCAGCAGTAAAAGTCCGGGACAGCTTAATGAAAAACTGTTTTTT. It codes for CASSKSPGQLNEKLFF.

V is TRBV5-1 and J is TRBJ2-1, with D tentatively TRBD1 or TRBD2 (6 bases each). Trimming removed 0 bases from V and 10 bases from J, with 11 bases in between. Germline V gene sequence: CDR1 SGHRS, CDR2 YFSETQ. The CDR3 runs to 13 residues. As DNA, the CDR3 is TGCGCCAGCAGCTTGGTACGGGGGCACGAGCAGTTCTTC. Protein product: CASSLVRGHEQFF.

This chain joins TRBV6-5 and TRBJ1-2, with unresolved D. This CDR3 is 15 amino acids long. V gave up 2 bases and J gave up 2 bases, with 12 bases separating them. Germline V gene sequence: CDR1 MNHEY, CDR2 SVGAGI. CDR3 DNA sequence: TGTGCCAGCAGTTACGGGCGGGGAAACAACTATGGCTACACCTTC. Amino acids: CASSYGRGNNYGYTF.

The chain couples TRBV27 to TRBJ1-2; the D is unclear. This CDR3 is built from 14 residues. Deletions cut 3 bases from V and 0 bases from J, with 8 bases between. The germline CDR1 and CDR2 sequences are MNHEY and SMNVEV (reference sequence). The CDR3 coding sequence is TGTGCCAGCAGTTTTCGGGCAGCTAACTATGGCTACACCTTC. This encodes CASSFRAANYGYTF.

The rearrangement uses TRBV28 and TRBJ2-2, with 11 bases aligning to TRBD2. The CDR3 is 15 amino acids. The junction had 5 bases not matched to a gene; V was cut back by 10 bases and J by 1 base. Germline lookup yields CDR1 MDHEN and CDR2 SYDVKM. CDR3 nucleotides: TGTGCCACCTGGGGGACTAGCGGGAACACCGGGGAGCTGTTTTTT. This encodes CATWGTSGNTGELFF.

The rearrangement links TRBV6-4 to TRBJ2-3; 7 nucleotides match TRBD2. J lost 0 bases, V lost 6 bases, and 3 bases had no gene match. The CDR3 has 14 amino acids. Germline CDR1 reads MRHNA; CDR2 reads SNTAGT. The CDR3 DNA follows: TGTGCCAGCAGCCCACTAGCGAGCACAGATACGCAGTATTTT. It translates to CASSPLASTDTQYF.